The clone carrying this T cell receptor beta chain has only one observation. The protocol was immunoSEQ multiplex PCR, while the TCRdb copy is restricted to in-frame clones and leaves out a portion. The table lists 310,000 or so clones, nearly 90% of them singletons. This entry belongs to a study of blood T cell repertoires in COVID-19. Unmatched junction bases numbered 14, after V lost 4 bases and J lost 0 bases. CDR1 and CDR2 (germline): SQVTM, ANQGSEA. This CDR3 contains 19 residues. The receptor's source is a woman aged 18-35 years with acute COVID-19. The sample taken for sequencing was PBMCs or T cells enriched from blood (not recorded which). The chain combines TRBV29-1 with TRBJ2-3, with 12 bases lining up with TRBD2. CDR3 coding DNA: TGCAGCGTTGCCGGGGCTAGCGGGAGGGCCGAGTACAGCACAGATACGCAGTATTTT. Translation: CSVAGASGRAEYSTDTQYF.